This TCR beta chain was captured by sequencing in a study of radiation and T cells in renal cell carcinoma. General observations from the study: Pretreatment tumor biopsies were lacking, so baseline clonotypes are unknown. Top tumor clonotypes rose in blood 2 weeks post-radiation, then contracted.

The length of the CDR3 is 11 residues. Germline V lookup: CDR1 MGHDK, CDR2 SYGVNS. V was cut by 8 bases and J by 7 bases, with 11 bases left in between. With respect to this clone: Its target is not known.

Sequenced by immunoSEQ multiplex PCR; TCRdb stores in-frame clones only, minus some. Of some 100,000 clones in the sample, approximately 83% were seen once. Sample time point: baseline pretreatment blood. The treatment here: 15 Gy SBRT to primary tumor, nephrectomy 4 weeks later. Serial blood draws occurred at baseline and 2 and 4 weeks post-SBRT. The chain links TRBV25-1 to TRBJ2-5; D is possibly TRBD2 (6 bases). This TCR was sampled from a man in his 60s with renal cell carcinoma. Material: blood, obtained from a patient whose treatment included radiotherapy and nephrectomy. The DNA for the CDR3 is TGTGCCAGCGGGACCGGGGGGACCCAGTACTTC. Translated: CASGTGGTQYF. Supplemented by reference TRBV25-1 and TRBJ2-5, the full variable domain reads EADIYQTPRYLVIGTGKKITLECSQTMGHDKMYWYQQDPGMELHLIHYSYGVNSTEKGDLSSESTVSRIRTEHFPLTLESARPSHTSQYLCASGTGGTQYFGPGTRLLVL.